This T cell receptor beta chain was recovered during a study of cytomegalovirus exposure and HLA in healthy donors. Study-wide results and limits: Reports indicate that TCR beta sequences accurately predicted the HLA-A and HLA-B alleles of most subjects. Reportedly, diagnosis of cytomegalovirus status by the classifier showed high specificity and sensitivity.

In the case of this clone: Its antigen is as yet unknown.

13 Jbeta primers and 60 Vbeta primers were used for the PCR. Clones were read by immunoSEQ multiplex PCR, and TCRdb kept only the in-frame ones, dropping some. The sample consists of roughly 200,000 clones, 65% to 80% of them appearing once. The CDR3 extends over 14 amino acids. The ends were cut back, 7 bases at V and 9 bases at J, with 20 bases in the middle. Germline V gene data show CDR1 as MDHEN and CDR2 as SYDVKM. Specimen: PBMCs. The source of this sequence is a man in his fifties in good health and CMV-seronegative. The V and J genes are TRBV28 and TRBJ2-3, with D perhaps TRBD2 (7 bases). The CDR3, as DNA: TGTGCCAGCAAGTCGGCGGGGGCTCCAGTGACGCAGTATTTT. As protein: CASKSAGAPVTQYF.